Each of the 13 T cell receptor beta chains below was sequenced from the same sample in a study of response to subunit inactivated influenza vaccine. In TCRdb, the RT-PCR reads were re-called with MiXCR into one record per CDR3 protein. This table has about 540,000 distinct CDR3 sequences, approximately 22% appearing once. This sample also appeared in a second study, on T cells expressing NK-cell markers. That report notes: Making the TCR beta cDNA relied on 5'RACE template switching with UMIs.

Material: CD4+ T cells sorted from PBMCs, obtained less than 13 days after vaccination. The receptors were sampled from a man over 45 who received an inactivated influenza vaccine.

In DNA, the CDR3 is TGTGCCAGCAGTTTATTATCCCGGGACAGGGGGAATAAATACGAGCAGTACTTC. Translating it yields CASSLLSRDRGNKYEQYF. The chain is built from TRBV28 and TRBJ2-7, with TRBD1 matching 11 bases. The V gene's germline CDR1 is MDHEN and CDR2 SYDVKM. V lost 1 base and J lost 4; bases outside the gene matches: 12. There are 18 residues in the CDR3.

The chain joins TRBV7-2 to TRBJ2-7; TRBD1 is a possible D gene (6 bases). V was cut by 5 bases and J by 5 bases, with 19 bases left in between. Germline CDR1 is SGHTA and CDR2 is FQGNSA. The CDR3 runs to 15 residues. CDR3: CASSGRTTGINEQYF. CDR3 DNA sequence: TGTGCCAGCAGCGGACGTACCACAGGGATCAACGAGCAGTACTTC.

The chain joins TRBV20-1 to TRBJ2-3; 10 nucleotides line up with TRBD1. There are 15 residues in the CDR3. Per the germline V gene, CDR1 is DFQATT and CDR2 is SNEGSKA (reference sequence). The junction had 4 bases not matched to a gene; V was cut back by 0 bases and J by 4 bases. The CDR3 reads CSAREWGQGSDTQYF. The CDR3 DNA follows: TGCAGTGCTAGAGAATGGGGACAGGGGTCAGATACGCAGTATTTT.

The chain links TRBV6-2 or TRBV6-3 to TRBJ2-7, with TRBD1 as a possible D gene (6 bases). V lost 2 bases and J lost 4, with 12 bases in between. Germline V gene data show CDR1 as MNHEY and CDR2 as SVGEGT. The CDR3 has 14 residues. CDR3 residues: CASSYLGRGYEQYF. The DNA for the CDR3 is TGTGCCAGCAGTTACCTGGGCAGGGGTTACGAGCAGTACTTC.

This clonotype was recorded a few times. The rearrangement joins TRBV7-8 to TRBJ2-5, with 11 bases matching TRBD1. From germline, CDR1 is SGHVS and CDR2 FQNEAQ. The CDR3 has 18 amino acids. After removal of 0 bases from V and 6 bases from J, the junction contained 12 bases not matched to a gene. This CDR3 reads CASSLALVRTGGAKTQYF. The DNA for the CDR3 is TGTGCCAGCAGCTTAGCTTTAGTGCGGACAGGGGGCGCGAAGACCCAGTACTTC.

The V call is TRBV3-1, the J call TRBJ1-4; a weak D match, TRBD1 (5 bases). The CDR3 consists of 14 residues. V dropped 1 base and J dropped 7 bases, with 10 bases sitting between them. Germline lookup yields CDR1 LGHDT and CDR2 YNNKEL (reference sequence). For the CDR3, the DNA is TGTGCCAGCAGCCAAGGGGGCCTAGGTGAAAAACTGTTTTTT. As protein: CASSQGGLGEKLFF.

This sequence joins TRBV7-8 and TRBJ1-4; D possibly corresponds to TRBD1 (6 bases). Germline V CDR1 and CDR2: SGHVS, FQNEAQ. Trimming took 2 bases from V and 7 from J, leaving 8 bases between them. The CDR3 is made up of 13 amino acids. CDR3 loop: CASSLPGAEKLFF. DNA for the CDR3: TGTGCCAGCAGCTTACCAGGGGCTGAAAAACTGTTTTTT.

The J gene is TRBJ2-1, the V gene TRBV20-1; D not resolved. V lost 6 bases and J 5 bases, leaving 14 bases between the germline ends. This CDR3 is 13 amino acids long. Germline V gives CDR1 DFQATT, CDR2 SNEGSKA (reference sequence). This CDR3 reads CSATHFIDNEQFF. DNA for the CDR3: TGCAGTGCCACGCACTTTATTGACAATGAGCAGTTCTTC.

The chain employs TRBV6-2 or TRBV6-3 and TRBJ1-5, with 9 bases identical to TRBD1. This CDR3 contains 16 residues. The germline V gene has CDR1 MNHEY and CDR2 SVGEGT. After removal of 5 bases from V and 6 bases from J, the junction contained 11 bases not matched to a gene. CDR3 in DNA: TGTGCCAGCAGTGTCCCCTACACAGGGGGCCGTCAGCCCCAGCATTTT. Its translation: CASSVPYTGGRQPQHF.

Only a few counts were recorded for this clonotype. The chain uses TRBV10-3 and TRBJ2-3, with 7 positions matching TRBD2. Per the germline V gene, CDR1 is ENHRY and CDR2 is SYGVKD. V shed 4 bases, J shed 6 bases, and the junction held 4 bases outside the gene matches. The CDR3 loop spans 13 amino acids. CDR3 sequence: CAISVGGLDTQYF. The CDR3 nucleotides read TGTGCCATCAGTGTGGGAGGGTTGGATACGCAGTATTTT.

Here the CDR3 DNA reads TGTGCCAGCAGCTTAGCGGAGCTAGCGGGCATACAGTTCTTC. It is translated as CASSLAELAGIQFF. The chain recombines TRBV7-6 with TRBJ2-1; 8 bases are shared with TRBD2. Trimming at V came to 0 bases and at J to 13 bases, leaving 8 bases not matched to a gene. Germline lookup yields CDR1 SGHVS and CDR2 FNYEAQ. The CDR3 is 14 amino acids.

The genes are TRBV6-2 or TRBV6-3 and TRBJ2-1; D possibly corresponds to TRBD2 (6 bases). This CDR3 is built from 13 residues. With 7 bases removed from V and 8 bases from J, the gap between germline ends came to 15 bases. CDR1 MNHEY and CDR2 SVGEGT come from the germline V gene. In DNA, the CDR3 is TGTGCCAGCACCCCTCACGGGGGTGATGAGCAGTTCTTC. Translating it yields CASTPHGGDEQFF.

This chain connects TRBV5-1 to TRBJ2-3; TRBD1 agrees at 8 bases. This CDR3 is built from 16 residues. The germline V gene has CDR1 SGHRS and CDR2 YFSETQ. J lost 2 bases, V lost 4 bases, and 9 bases had no gene match. CDR3 sequence reads: CASSLGQGGYTDTQYF. Here the CDR3 DNA reads TGCGCCAGCAGCCTTGGACAGGGTGGATACACAGATACGCAGTATTTT.